This TCR beta chain was found in a study of CD8 T cells in ankylosing spondylitis. Libraries for TCR beta were made by quantitative 5'-RACE with molecular barcodes. TCRdb called the 5' RACE reads again in MiXCR, with one record for every CDR3 protein. The sample comprises nearly 250,000 distinct CDR3 sequences, 32% of which are singletons, and about 4.2% rests with the top ten. There are a few counts of this clonotype. No antigen is known for it. Findings and limits, study-wide: It appeared that ankylosing spondylitis blood was characterized by a TCR beta motif of under ten highly homologous variants.

This CDR3 region has 17 residues. V lost 5 bases and J lost 4, with 21 bases in between. This TCR came from a male donor with ankylosing spondylitis or in good health (not recorded which). V usage is TRBV12-3 or TRBV12-4 and J usage is TRBJ2-1; D may be TRBD1 (5 bases). The sequencing sample was made of blood, either unsorted or a sorted T cell fraction (not recorded which). The chain's CDR3 is CASSINPGFLGYNEQFF. DNA of the CDR3: TGTGCCAGCAGTATCAACCCAGGGTTTCTAGGGTACAATGAGCAGTTCTTC.